Reported below is one T cell receptor beta chain. These data belong to a study of cytotoxic CD8 clonotypes in ibrutinib-treated CLL. The germline gives CDR1 SGHTA, CDR2 FQGTGA. V dropped 5 bases and J dropped 0 bases, with 13 bases sitting between them. The CDR3 is 15 amino acids. This table comes from immunoSEQ multiplex PCR, and its TCRdb copy is limited to in-frame clones, with some not included. The data show under 200,000 clones, with less than 85% seen just once and about 4.3% held by the top ten. The V call is TRBV7-3, the J call TRBJ1-1; D call uncertain. The sample here was PBMCs, taken after 24 months of ibrutinib treatment. The receptor comes from a human donor with chronic lymphocytic leukemia. The CDR3 DNA follows: TGTGCCAGCAGCAGAACAGACGCCTTGAACACTGAAGCTTTCTTT. As protein: CASSRTDALNTEAFF.